The text below deals with one TCR beta chain. The antigen remains undetermined. This sample was taken from a study of memory CD4+ T cells and cytomegalovirus serostatus. Study-wide background: Donors were healthy Belgian adults, under ten CMV seropositive and 20 to 25 seronegative. Study results and caveats: Of more than 150 reported CMV TCRbeta sequences, around 63 were found in memory CD4+ repertoires. The CMV-associated TCR signature appears largely within the CD4+ memory repertoire.

Repertoires were generated with immunoSEQ multiplex PCR, while TCRdb's copy carries only in-frame clones and drops some. Of roughly 45,000 clones detected, roughly 78% appear once; the ten largest clones hold 0.78%. Single viable CD3+CD4+CD8-CD45RO+ cells were sorted as the memory CD4+ T cells. Donors' CMV status reflects serum IgG against pp150, pp28, p38, p52. Trimming pared 3 bases from V and 1 base from J, leaving 6 bases between. The CDR3 is 14 residues long. Germline CDR1 SEHNR, CDR2 FQNEAQ (reference sequence). The sample was memory CD4+ T cells from blood. The chain couples TRBV7-9 to TRBJ2-2, with D possibly matching TRBD2 (5 bases). This receptor was taken from an adult in good health and CMV-seronegative. The CDR3 reads CASSFGLNTGELFF. The CDR3 region has the DNA TGTGCCAGCAGCTTCGGACTGAACACCGGGGAGCTGTTTTTT.